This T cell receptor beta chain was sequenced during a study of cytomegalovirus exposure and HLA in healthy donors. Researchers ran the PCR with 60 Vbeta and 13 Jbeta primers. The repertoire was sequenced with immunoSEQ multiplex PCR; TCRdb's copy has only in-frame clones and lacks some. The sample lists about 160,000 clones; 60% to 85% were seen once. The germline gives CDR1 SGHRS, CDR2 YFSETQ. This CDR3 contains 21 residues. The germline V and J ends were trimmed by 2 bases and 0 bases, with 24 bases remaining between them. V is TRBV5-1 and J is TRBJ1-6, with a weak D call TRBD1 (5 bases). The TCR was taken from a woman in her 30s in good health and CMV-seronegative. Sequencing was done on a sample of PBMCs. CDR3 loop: CASSLAGPGTIGSSYNSPLHF. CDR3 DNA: TGCGCCAGCAGCTTAGCGGGGCCCGGGACGATCGGAAGCTCCTATAATTCACCCCTCCACTTT.